One T cell receptor (beta chain) is described in this entry. Per the original data handling: For nucleated cells, counts were estimated from reference gene primer amplification. Repertoires were generated with immunoSEQ multiplex PCR, while TCRdb's copy carries only in-frame clones and drops some. The V and J calls and clone size come from that table; D and trimming were worked out from the DNA. The repertoire holds approximately 80,000 clones, with about 87% as singletons. Germline CDR1 reads GTSNPN; CDR2 reads SVGIG (reference sequence). Unmatched junction bases numbered 8, after V lost 0 bases and J lost 7 bases. CDR3 size: 14 residues. The data derive from a study of blood T cell repertoires in COVID-19. Whole-study context: The origin of the acute and convalescent COVID-19 samples was the United States, Italy and Spain. PBMCs, B-cell-depleted T cells, or T cells were the source of the cDNA or gDNA that made up the material.

Sample: peripheral blood. The chain carries TRBV30 and TRBJ1-2, with TRBD1 identical over 7 bases. This TCR derives from a man between 40 and 49 years old with acute or convalescent COVID-19. Here the CDR3 reads CAWSVGAGGSGYTF. CDR3 bases: TGTGCCTGGAGTGTCGGGGCAGGGGGTTCTGGCTACACCTTC. Supplemented by reference TRBV30 and TRBJ1-2, the full variable domain reads SQTIHQWPATLVQPVGSPLSLECTVEGTSNPNLYWYRQAAGRGLQLLFYSVGIGQISSEVPQNLSASRPQDRQFILSSKKLLLSDSGFYLCAWSVGAGGSGYTFGSGTRLTVV.